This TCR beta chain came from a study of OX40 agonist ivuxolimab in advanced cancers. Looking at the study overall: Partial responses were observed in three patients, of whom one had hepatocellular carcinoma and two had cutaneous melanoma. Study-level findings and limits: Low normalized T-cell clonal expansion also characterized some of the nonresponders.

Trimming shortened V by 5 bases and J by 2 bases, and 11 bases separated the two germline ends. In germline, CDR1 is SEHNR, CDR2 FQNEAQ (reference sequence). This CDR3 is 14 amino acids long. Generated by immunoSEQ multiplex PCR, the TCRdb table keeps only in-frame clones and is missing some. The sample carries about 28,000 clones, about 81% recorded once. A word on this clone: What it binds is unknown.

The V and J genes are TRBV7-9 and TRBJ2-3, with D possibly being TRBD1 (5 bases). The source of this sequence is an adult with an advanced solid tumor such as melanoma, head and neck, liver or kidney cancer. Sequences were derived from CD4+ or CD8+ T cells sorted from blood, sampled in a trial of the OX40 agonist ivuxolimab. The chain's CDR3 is CASSRVGDTDTQYF. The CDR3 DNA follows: TGTGCCAGCAGCCGGGTAGGGGACACAGATACGCAGTATTTT. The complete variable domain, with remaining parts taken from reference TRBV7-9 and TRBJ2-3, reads DTGVSQNPRHKITKRGQNVTFRCDPISEHNRLYWYRQTLGQGPEFLTYFQNEAQLEKSRLLSDRFSAERPKGSFSTLEIQRTEQGDSAMYLCASSRVGDTDTQYFGPGTRLTVL.